This T cell receptor beta chain was identified in a study of T cells in Graves' hyperthyroidism and ophthalmopathy. Turning to this clonotype: The target antigen is unknown.

What was amplified from RNA transcripts were TCR beta CDR3 regions. HTBI primers were the set used in a first-round RT-PCR of the TCR CDR3. MiXCR was run by TCRdb on the multiplex PCR reads, yielding one entry per CDR3 protein. The sample has about 300,000 distinct CDR3 sequences; around 19% are singletons. Each person with ophthalmopathy scored at least 3 on the Clinical Activity Score, reached NOSPECS grade 4 or higher, and had been ill under 3 months. Each diagnosis was grounded in clinical symptoms, serum thyroxine and TRAb, thyroid ultrasound, and orbital computed tomography. Approximately 9.3 ml of fresh peripheral blood supplied the PBMCs. Germline CDR1 reads ENHRY; CDR2 reads SYGVKD. This CDR3 has 15 residues. Trimming took 6 bases from V and 4 from J; bases not matched to a gene: 7. Study-wide results and limits: Onset of ophthalmopathy came a median around 6.2 months after the model predicted it.

The clonotype was recovered from a man over 45 with Graves' ophthalmopathy. The rearrangement links TRBV10-3 to TRBJ1-1; 11 bases agree with TRBD1. The specimen sequenced was blood. CDR3 nucleotide sequence: TGTGCCATCAGAGGGGACAGGGGGGTCCCCACTGAAGCTTTCTTT. Its translation: CAIRGDRGVPTEAFF.